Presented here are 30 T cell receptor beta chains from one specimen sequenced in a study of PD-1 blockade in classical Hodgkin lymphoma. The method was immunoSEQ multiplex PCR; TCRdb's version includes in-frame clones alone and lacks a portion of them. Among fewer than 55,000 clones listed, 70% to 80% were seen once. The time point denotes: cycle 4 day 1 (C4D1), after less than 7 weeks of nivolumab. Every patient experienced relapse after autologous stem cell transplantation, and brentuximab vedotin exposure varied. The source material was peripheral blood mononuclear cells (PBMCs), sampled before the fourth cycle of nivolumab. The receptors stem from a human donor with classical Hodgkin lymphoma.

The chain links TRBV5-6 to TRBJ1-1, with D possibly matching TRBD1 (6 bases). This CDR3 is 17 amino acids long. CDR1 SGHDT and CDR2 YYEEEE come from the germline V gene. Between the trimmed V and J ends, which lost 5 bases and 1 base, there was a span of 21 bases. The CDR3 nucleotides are TGTGCCAGCAGAAGGCCCGGACAGACCACAAGGAACACTGAAGCTTTCTTT. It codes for CASRRPGQTTRNTEAFF.

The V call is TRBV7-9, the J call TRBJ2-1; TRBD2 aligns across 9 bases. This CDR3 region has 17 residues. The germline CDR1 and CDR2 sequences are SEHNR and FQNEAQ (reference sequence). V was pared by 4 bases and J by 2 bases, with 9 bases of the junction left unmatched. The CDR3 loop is CASSSRVRLAAYNEQFF. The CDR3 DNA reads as TGTGCCAGCAGCTCCAGAGTCCGACTAGCGGCCTACAATGAGCAGTTCTTC.

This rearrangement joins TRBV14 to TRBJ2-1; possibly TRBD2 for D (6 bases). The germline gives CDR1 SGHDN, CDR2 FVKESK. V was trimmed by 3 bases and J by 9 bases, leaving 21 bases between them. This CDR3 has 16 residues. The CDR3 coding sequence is TGTGCCAGCAGCCAGGGGCGGGACCTACAACCGGGTGAGCAGTTCTTC. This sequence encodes CASSQGRDLQPGEQFF.

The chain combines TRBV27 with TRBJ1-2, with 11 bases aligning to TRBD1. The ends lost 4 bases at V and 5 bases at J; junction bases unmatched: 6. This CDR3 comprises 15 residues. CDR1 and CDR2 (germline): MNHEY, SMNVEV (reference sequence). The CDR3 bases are TGTGCCAGCAGTTCATGGACAGGGGGCGTTTATGGCTACACCTTC. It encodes CASSSWTGGVYGYTF.

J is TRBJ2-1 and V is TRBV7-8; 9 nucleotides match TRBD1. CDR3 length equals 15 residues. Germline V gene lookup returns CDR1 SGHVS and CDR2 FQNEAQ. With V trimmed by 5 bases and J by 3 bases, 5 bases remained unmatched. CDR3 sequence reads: CASSPSTGGYNEQFF. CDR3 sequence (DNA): TGTGCCAGCAGCCCGTCGACAGGGGGCTACAATGAGCAGTTCTTC.

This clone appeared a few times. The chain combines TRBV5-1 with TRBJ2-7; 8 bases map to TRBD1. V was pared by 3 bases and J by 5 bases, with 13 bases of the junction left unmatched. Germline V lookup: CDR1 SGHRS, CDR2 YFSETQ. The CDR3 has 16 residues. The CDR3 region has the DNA TGCGCCAGCAGCTACCAGGGTCTGCCGGACAGGGACGAGCAGTACTTC. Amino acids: CASSYQGLPDRDEQYF.

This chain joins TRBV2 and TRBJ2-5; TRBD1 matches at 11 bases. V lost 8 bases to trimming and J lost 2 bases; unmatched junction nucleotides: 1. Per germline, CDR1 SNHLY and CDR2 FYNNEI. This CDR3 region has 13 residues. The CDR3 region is CASGDRGQETQYF. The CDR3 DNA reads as TGTGCCAGCGGGGACAGGGGGCAAGAGACCCAGTACTTC.

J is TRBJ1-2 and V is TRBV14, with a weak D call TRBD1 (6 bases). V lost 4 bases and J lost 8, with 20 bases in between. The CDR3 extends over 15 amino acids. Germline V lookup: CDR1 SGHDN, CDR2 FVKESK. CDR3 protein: CASSLHREYSDGYTF. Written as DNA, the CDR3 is TGTGCCAGCAGCCTCCACAGGGAATACAGCGACGGCTACACCTTC.

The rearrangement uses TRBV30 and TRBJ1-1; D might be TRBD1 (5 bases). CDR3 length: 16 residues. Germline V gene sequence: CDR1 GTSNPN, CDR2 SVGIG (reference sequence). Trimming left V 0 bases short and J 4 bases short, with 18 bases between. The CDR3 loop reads CAWSVRGELLVTEAFF. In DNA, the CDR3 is TGTGCCTGGAGTGTACGGGGCGAGCTGTTAGTCACTGAAGCTTTCTTT.

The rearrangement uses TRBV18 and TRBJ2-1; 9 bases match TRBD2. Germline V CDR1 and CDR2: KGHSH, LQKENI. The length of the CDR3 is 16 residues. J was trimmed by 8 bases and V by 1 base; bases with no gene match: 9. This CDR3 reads CASSPQRAGGGDEQFF. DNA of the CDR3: TGTGCCAGCTCACCACAACGAGCGGGAGGTGGGGATGAGCAGTTCTTC.

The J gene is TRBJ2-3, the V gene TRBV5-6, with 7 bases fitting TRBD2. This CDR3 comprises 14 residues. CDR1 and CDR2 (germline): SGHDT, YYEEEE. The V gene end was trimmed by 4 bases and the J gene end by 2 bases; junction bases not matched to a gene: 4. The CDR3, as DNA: TGTGCCAGCAGCAGAGGGACTACCACAGATACGCAGTATTTT. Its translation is CASSRGTTTDTQYF. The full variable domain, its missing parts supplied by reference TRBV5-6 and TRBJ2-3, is DAGVTQSPTHLIKTRGQQVTLRCSPKSGHDTVSWYQQALGQGPQFIFQYYEEEERQRGNFPDRFSGHQFPNYSSELNVNALLLGDSALYLCASSRGTTTDTQYFGPGTRLTVL.

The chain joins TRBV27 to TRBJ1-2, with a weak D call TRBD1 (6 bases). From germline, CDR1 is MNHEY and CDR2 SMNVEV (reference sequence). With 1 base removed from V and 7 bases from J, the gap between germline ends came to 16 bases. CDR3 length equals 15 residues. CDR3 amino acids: CASSLFPGESGGYTF. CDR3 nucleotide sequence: TGTGCCAGCAGTTTATTCCCAGGGGAGAGTGGTGGCTACACCTTC.

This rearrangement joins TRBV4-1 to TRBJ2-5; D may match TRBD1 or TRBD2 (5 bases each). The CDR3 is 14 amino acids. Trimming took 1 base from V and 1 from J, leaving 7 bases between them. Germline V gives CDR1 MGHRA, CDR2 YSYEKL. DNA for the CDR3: TGCGCCAGCAGCCAAGTTGGGACCCAAGAGACCCAGTACTTC. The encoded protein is CASSQVGTQETQYF.

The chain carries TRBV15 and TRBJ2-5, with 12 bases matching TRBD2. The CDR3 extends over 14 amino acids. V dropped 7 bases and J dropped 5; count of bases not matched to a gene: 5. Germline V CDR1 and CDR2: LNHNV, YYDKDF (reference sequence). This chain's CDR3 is CATTTSGGPETQYF. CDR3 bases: TGTGCCACCACGACTAGCGGGGGCCCGGAGACCCAGTACTTC.

The CDR3 loop reads CASSSQGPTQYF. In DNA, the CDR3 is TGTGCCAGCAGCTCCCAGGGCCCCACGCAGTATTTT. V and J are TRBV7-9 and TRBJ2-3, with D maybe TRBD1 (5 bases). The germline gives CDR1 SEHNR, CDR2 FQNEAQ (reference sequence). V lost 4 bases and J 9 bases, leaving 11 bases between the germline ends. This CDR3 has 12 amino acids.

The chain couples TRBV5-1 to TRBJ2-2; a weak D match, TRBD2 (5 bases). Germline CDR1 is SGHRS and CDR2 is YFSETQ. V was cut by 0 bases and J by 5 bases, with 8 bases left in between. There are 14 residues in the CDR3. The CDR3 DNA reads TGCGCCAGCAGCTTGGGTAGCGTGACCGGGGAGCTGTTTTTT. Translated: CASSLGSVTGELFF.

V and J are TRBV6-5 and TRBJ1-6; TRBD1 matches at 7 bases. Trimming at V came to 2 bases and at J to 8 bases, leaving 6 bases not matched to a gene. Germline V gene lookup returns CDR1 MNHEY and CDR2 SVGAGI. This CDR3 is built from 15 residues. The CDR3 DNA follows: TGTGCCAGCAGTTACCGTGACAGGGCTCATTCACCCCTCCACTTT. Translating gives CASSYRDRAHSPLHF.

The CDR3 region has the DNA TGTGCCACCCAGTACCGACCGACAGGGTTGAATGGCTACACCTTC. Its translation is CATQYRPTGLNGYTF. V is TRBV6-1 and J is TRBJ1-2; TRBD1 agrees at 7 bases. V was clipped by 10 bases and J by 6 bases; unmatched bases: 17. The CDR3 has 15 residues. Germline V gene data show CDR1 as MNHNS and CDR2 as SASEGT.

DNA of the CDR3: TGCAGTGCTAGCAGGATTAATGGCTACACCTTC. Residues: CSASRINGYTF. V gene TRBV20-1 combines with J gene TRBJ1-2; D gene ambiguous. Trimming shortened V by 3 bases and J by 6 bases, and 8 bases separated the two germline ends. The germline V gene has CDR1 DFQATT and CDR2 SNEGSKA (reference sequence). The CDR3 sequence is 11 residues long.

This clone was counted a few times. CDR3 bases: TGTGCCTGGGAGACAGGGGGCAATCAGCCCCAGCATTTT. Translation: CAWETGGNQPQHF. V gene TRBV30 combines with J gene TRBJ1-5; the match to TRBD1 covers 8 bases. This CDR3 comprises 13 residues. Trimming removed 5 bases from V and 2 bases from J; junction bases left unmatched: 2. CDR1 and CDR2 from the germline V gene are GTSNPN and SVGIG (reference sequence).

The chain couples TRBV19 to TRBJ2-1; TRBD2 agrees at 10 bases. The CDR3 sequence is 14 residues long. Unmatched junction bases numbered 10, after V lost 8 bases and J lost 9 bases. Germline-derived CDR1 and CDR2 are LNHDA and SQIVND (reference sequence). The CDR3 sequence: CASGGLAIRGEQFF. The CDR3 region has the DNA TGTGCCAGTGGGGGACTAGCGATAAGGGGTGAGCAGTTCTTC.

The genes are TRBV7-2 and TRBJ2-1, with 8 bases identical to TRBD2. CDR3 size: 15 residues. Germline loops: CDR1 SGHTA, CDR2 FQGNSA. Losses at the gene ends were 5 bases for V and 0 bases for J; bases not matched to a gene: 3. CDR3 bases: TGTGCCAGCAGCCCGGCGGGGGGCTCCTACAATGAGCAGTTCTTC. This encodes CASSPAGGSYNEQFF.

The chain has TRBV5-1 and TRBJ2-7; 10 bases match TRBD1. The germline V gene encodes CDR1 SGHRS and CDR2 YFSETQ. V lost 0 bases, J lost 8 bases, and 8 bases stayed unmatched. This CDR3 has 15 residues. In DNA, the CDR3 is TGCGCCAGCAGCTTGGAGGGGACAGGGGTTACGCAGCAGTACTTC. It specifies CASSLEGTGVTQQYF.

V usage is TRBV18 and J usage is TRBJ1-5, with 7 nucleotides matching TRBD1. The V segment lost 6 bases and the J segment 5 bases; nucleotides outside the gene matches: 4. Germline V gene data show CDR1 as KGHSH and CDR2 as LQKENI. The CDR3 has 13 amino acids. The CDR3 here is CASSTGKDQPQHF. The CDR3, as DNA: TGTGCCAGCTCGACAGGGAAAGATCAGCCCCAGCATTTT.

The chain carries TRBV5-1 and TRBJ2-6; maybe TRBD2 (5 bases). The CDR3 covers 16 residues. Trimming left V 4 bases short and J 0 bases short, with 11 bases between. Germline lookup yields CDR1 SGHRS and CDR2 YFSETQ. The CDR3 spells CASSPPGDSGANVLTF. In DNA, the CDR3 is TGCGCCAGCAGCCCGCCCGGGGACTCTGGGGCCAACGTCCTGACTTTC.

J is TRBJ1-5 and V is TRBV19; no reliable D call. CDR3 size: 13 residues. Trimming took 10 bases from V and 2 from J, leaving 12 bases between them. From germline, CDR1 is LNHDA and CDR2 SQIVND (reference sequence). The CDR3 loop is CATHPSGNQPQHF. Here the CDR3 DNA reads TGTGCCACGCACCCCTCGGGCAATCAGCCCCAGCATTTT. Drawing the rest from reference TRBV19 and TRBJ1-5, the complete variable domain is DGGITQSPKYLFRKEGQNVTLSCEQNLNHDAMYWYRQDPGQGLRLIYYSQIVNDFQKGDIAEGYSVSREKKESFPLTVTSAQKNPTAFYLCATHPSGNQPQHFGDGTRLSIL.

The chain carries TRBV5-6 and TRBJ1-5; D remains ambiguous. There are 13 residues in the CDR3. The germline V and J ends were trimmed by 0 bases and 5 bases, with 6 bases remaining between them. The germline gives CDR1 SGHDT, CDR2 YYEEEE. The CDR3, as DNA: TGTGCCAGCAGCTTGGGCGGGGATCAGCCCCAGCATTTT. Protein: CASSLGGDQPQHF.

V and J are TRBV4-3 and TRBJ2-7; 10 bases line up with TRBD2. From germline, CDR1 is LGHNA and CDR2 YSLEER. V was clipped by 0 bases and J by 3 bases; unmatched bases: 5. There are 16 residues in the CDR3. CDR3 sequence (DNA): TGCGCCAGCAGCCAAGATAGCGCTAGCGGGGGCTACGAGCAGTACTTC. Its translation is CASSQDSASGGYEQYF.

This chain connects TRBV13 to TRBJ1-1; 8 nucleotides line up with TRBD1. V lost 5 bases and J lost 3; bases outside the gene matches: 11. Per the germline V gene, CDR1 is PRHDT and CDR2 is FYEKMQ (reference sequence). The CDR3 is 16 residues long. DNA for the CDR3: TGTGCCAGCAGCACCAAACAGGGACAGGCGGACACTGAAGCTTTCTTT. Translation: CASSTKQGQADTEAFF.

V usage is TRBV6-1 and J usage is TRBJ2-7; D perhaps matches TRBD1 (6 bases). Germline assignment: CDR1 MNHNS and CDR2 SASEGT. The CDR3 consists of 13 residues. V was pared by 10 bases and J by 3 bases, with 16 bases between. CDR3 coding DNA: TGTGCCATCGAACTTACAGGGTACTACGAGCAGTACTTC. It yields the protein CAIELTGYYEQYF.